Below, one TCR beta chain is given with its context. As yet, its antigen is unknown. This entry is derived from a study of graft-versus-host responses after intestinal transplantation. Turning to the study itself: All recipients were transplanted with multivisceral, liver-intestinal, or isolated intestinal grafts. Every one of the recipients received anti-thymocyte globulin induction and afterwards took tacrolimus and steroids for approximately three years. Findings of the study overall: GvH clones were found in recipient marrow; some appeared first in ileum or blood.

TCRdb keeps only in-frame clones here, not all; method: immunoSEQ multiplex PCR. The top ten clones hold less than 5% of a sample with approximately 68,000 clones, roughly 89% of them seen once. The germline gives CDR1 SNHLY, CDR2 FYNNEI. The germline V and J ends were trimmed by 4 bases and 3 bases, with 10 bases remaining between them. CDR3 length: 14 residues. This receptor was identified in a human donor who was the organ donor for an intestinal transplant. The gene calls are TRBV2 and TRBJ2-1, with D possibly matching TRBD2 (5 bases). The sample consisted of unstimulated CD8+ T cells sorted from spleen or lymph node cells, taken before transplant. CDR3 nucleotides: TGTGCCAGCAGTGGGACTGGCGGCTACAATGAGCAGTTCTTC. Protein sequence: CASSGTGGYNEQFF.